The T cell receptor beta chain described here comes from a study of molecular identifiers for immune sequencing clone quantification. Study-level points and caveats: Clones carrying above 20 RNA copies accounted for over 98% of effector molecules, under 1% in naive cells. Clone sizes could be underestimated for highly expanded clones when identical TCR molecules share a barcode.

In the case of this clonotype: Its matching antigen is unknown.

In TCRdb, the PCR reads were re-called with MiXCR into one record per CDR3 protein. The sample holds approximately 40,000 distinct CDR3 sequences, 24% seen once. The naive CD8 libraries originated from between 20,000 and 1,000,000 sorted cells and drew on 10%, 30% or 50% RNA. The sequencing sample was made of naive CD8+ T cells from blood, with Jurkat cell RNA spiked in. Subset: FACS-sorted CD8+CD4-CCR7+CD45RA+ naive T cells. The TCR sequence derives from a human donor in good health. Some libraries in this study had Jurkat cell RNA spiked in.

The CDR3 region is CASSPAQRTEISGTEAFF. Here the CDR3 DNA reads TGTGCCAGCAGTCCAGCTCAAAGGACAGAGATTTCGGGCACTGAAGCTTTCTTT. The chain combines TRBV12-3 or TRBV12-4 with TRBJ1-1; tentative D call: TRBD1 (6 bases). Trimming removed 5 bases at V and 4 bases at J, with 26 bases between. The CDR3 is 18 residues long.